The rows below give T cell receptor beta chains drawn from one sample of a study of blood T cell repertoires in COVID-19. Sequencing used immunoSEQ multiplex PCR; TCRdb keeps in-frame clones, though not all of them. The sample contains 470,000 or so clones, approximately 83% of which appear only once. Sequenced material: peripheral blood. These TCRs come from a human donor in a cohort sampled during active COVID-19. Each CDR3 is given with its conserved first and last residue. The order of the fields is J gene, clone size, V gene, D gene, CDR3 DNA, CDR3 protein. The D gene is left open where the match is weak. Not all rows give a size; the values are once, few, many and, for expanded clones, a class.

TRBJ1-1,once,TRBV30,.,TGTGCCTGGAGTGGACGCCCCAGCGGGGGCAACACTGAAGCTTTCTTT,CAWSGRPSGGNTEAFF
TRBJ1-2,.,TRBV6-1,TRBD1,TGTGCCAGCAGTGAGGAGACAGGGGTTCGCGGCTACACCTTC,CASSEETGVRGYTF
TRBJ1-5,.,TRBV19,TRBD1,TGTGCCAGTATACAGCGGGACAGGGTTGGTCAGCCCCAGCATTTT,CASIQRDRVGQPQHF
TRBJ2-3,.,TRBV28,TRBD1,TGTGCCAGCAGTTTATGGGGACAGAGCACAGATACGCAGTATTTT,CASSLWGQSTDTQYF
TRBJ1-1,.,TRBV6-2/TRBV6-3,.,TGTGCCAGCAGTTACCCGGGCGGGGGCCTTGAAGCTTTCTTT,CASSYPGGGLEAFF
TRBJ2-6,.,TRBV5-4,.,TGTGCCAGCAGCGCCGATAGCTCTGGGGCCAACGTCCTGACTTTC,CASSADSSGANVLTF
TRBJ2-6,.,TRBV19,TRBD2,TGTGCCAGTAGTTCCGGGGGGAGTGGGGCCAACGTCCTGACTTTC,CASSSGGSGANVLTF
TRBJ2-7,.,TRBV11-1,.,TGTGCCAGCAGCTCGATGGTCGCAGGGTATGACGAGCAGTACTTC,CASSSMVAGYDEQYF
TRBJ2-7,once,TRBV9,.,TGTGCCAGCAGCGCCGACCTGAGGGAGCAGTACTTC,CASSADLREQYF
TRBJ2-1,.,TRBV7-3,.,TGTGCCAGCAGCTTAAGCAATACCGGGAGTGGGTACAATGAGCAGTTCTTC,CASSLSNTGSGYNEQFF
TRBJ2-3,.,TRBV11-3,.,TGTGCCAGCAGCTTAAATCGGGACACAGATACGCAGTATTTT,CASSLNRDTDTQYF
TRBJ1-1,.,TRBV3-1/TRBV3-2,.,TGTGCCAGCAGCCAAGAATCGGAGACAGGGAACACTGAAGCTTTCTTT,CASSQESETGNTEAFF
TRBJ2-5,.,TRBV9,TRBD1,TGTGCCAGCAGTTGGACAGGGGGAGAGACCCAGTACTTC,CASSWTGGETQYF
TRBJ2-2,once,TRBV29-1,TRBD2,TGCAGCGTAGCGGGACTAGCGAACACCGGGGAGCTGTTTTTT,CSVAGLANTGELFF
TRBJ1-1,.,TRBV9,.,TGTGCCAGCAGCGTTCGGGGGGATGGAGCTTTCTTT,CASSVRGDGAFF
TRBJ1-4,once,TRBV3-1/TRBV3-2,.,TGTGCCAGCAGCCCGGTCCGCCTCGGCGGGGAACTGTTTTTT,CASSPVRLGGELFF
TRBJ2-5,.,TRBV6-5,TRBD1,TGTGCCAGCAGTTACCCTTCCGGGACAGGGGAAGAGACCCAGTACTTC,CASSYPSGTGEETQYF
TRBJ1-2,.,TRBV28,TRBD1,TGTGCCAGCAGTTCTGGAGACAGGGGGTTGGTGGGGGGCTACACCTTC,CASSSGDRGLVGGYTF
TRBJ2-1,.,TRBV7-7,TRBD2,TGTGCTAGCAGCTTGGGGACTAGCGGGAGTAATGAGCAGTTCTTC,CASSLGTSGSNEQFF
TRBJ2-7,.,TRBV29-1,TRBD2,TGCAGCGTTGAAACTAGCGAGAATTCCTACGAGCAGTACTTC,CSVETSENSYEQYF
TRBJ2-7,.,TRBV19,TRBD2,TGTGCCAGCGCAAAGTATACTAGCGGGAGTTACGAGCAGTACTTC,CASAKYTSGSYEQYF
TRBJ1-2,.,TRBV30,TRBD1,TGTGCCTGGAGTGTCTCACCCAGGACAGGGGCTTCCCATGGCTACACCTTC,CAWSVSPRTGASHGYTF
TRBJ2-1,.,TRBV29-1,TRBD1,TGCAGCTTTGAGGGCCGGGACAGAAGCATCAATGAGCAGTTCTTC,CSFEGRDRSINEQFF
TRBJ2-3,.,TRBV2,TRBD2,TGTGCCAGCAGCAAAGGGACTAGCGGCCAACTCGGCACAGATACGCAGTATTTT,CASSKGTSGQLGTDTQYF
TRBJ1-5,.,TRBV6-5,TRBD1,TGTGCCAGCAGACTCCAGGGGGCCAACAATCAGCCCCAGCATTTT,CASRLQGANNQPQHF
TRBJ1-1,many,TRBV30,TRBD1,TGTGCCTGGCAGGGTGGGACAGGGCCCAACACTGAAGCTTTCTTT,CAWQGGTGPNTEAFF
TRBJ2-1,.,TRBV7-9,.,TGTGCCAGCAGCTTGGAAGGACTAAGGTTTGATGAGCAGTTCTTC,CASSLEGLRFDEQFF
TRBJ2-2,once,TRBV10-3,.,TGTGCCATCAGTCAGACAGAAAACACCGGGGAGCTGTTTTTT,CAISQTENTGELFF
TRBJ1-2,.,TRBV18,.,TGTGCCAGCTCACCGACGCCTCGGGAAAACTATGGCTACACCTTC,CASSPTPRENYGYTF
TRBJ2-5,.,TRBV19,TRBD1,TGTGCCAGTAGCCCCAACAGGGGCCGAGAGACCCAGTACTTC,CASSPNRGRETQYF
TRBJ1-2,.,TRBV6-5,.,TGTGCCAGCAGTTACAACCTAAACTATGGCTACACCTTC,CASSYNLNYGYTF
TRBJ1-4,.,TRBV5-8,TRBD1,TGTGCCAGCAGCTATCGGCCAGGGGGTGAAAAACTGTTTTTT,CASSYRPGGEKLFF
TRBJ2-3,.,TRBV4-3,TRBD2,TGCGCCAGCAGTCCTTCGACTAGCTCGGGGAAAGATACGCAGTATTTT,CASSPSTSSGKDTQYF
TRBJ1-6,.,TRBV7-2,.,TGTGCCAGCAGCTTAGTGTCCGGGGGGTCACCCCTCCACTTT,CASSLVSGGSPLHF
TRBJ1-5,.,TRBV30,.,TGTGCTTGGAGTGCCGGGGAGGGGATCGGCAATCAGCCCCAGCATTTT,CAWSAGEGIGNQPQHF
TRBJ2-3,.,TRBV2,TRBD1,TGTGCCAGCTGGGACAGGGGAAGGGGAGATACGCAGTATTTT,CASWDRGRGDTQYF
TRBJ2-1,.,TRBV30,.,TGTGCCTGGAGTGTCTGGAGAGGTGAGCAGTTCTTC,CAWSVWRGEQFF
TRBJ1-1,.,TRBV11-2,TRBD1,TGTGCCAGCAGCCAACAGGGGATTGAAGCTTTCTTT,CASSQQGIEAFF
TRBJ2-7,.,TRBV7-3,.,TGTGCCAGCAGCTCAGTCAACTACGAGCAGTACTTC,CASSSVNYEQYF
TRBJ2-1,once,TRBV28,TRBD2,TGTGCCAGCACAAGCCCCGCGGGAGACTTAAATGAGCAGTTCTTC,CASTSPAGDLNEQFF
TRBJ1-6,.,TRBV6-6,TRBD1,TGTGCCAGCAGCCGACGAATGACAGGGAGTCACTATAATTCACCCCTCCACTTT,CASSRRMTGSHYNSPLHF